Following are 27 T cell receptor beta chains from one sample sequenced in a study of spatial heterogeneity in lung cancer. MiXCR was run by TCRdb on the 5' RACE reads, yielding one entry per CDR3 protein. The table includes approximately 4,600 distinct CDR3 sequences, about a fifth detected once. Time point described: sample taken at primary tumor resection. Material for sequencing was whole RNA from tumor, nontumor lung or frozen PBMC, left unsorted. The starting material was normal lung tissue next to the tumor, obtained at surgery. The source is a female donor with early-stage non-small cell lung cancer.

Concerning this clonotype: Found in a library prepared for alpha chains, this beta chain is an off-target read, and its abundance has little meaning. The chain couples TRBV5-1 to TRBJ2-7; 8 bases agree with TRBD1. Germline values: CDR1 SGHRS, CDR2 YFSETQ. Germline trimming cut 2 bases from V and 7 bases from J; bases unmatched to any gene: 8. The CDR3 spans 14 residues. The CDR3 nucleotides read TGCGCCAGCAGCTTAGGGACAGGCGGAGGAGAGCAGTACTTC. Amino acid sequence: CASSLGTGGGEQYF. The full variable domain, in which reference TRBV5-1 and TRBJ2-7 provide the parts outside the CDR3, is KAGVTQTPRYLIKTRGQQVTLSCSPISGHRSVSWYQQTPGQGLQFLFEYFSETQRNKGNFPGRFSGRQFSNSRSEMNVSTLELGDSALYLCASSLGTGGGEQYFGPGTRLTVT.

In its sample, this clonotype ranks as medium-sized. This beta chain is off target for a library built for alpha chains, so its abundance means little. For the CDR3, the DNA is TGCGCCAGCAGCTTGGAGGCGGCTGCCGGGAGGGAGCTGTTTTTT. Its protein is CASSLEAAAGRELFF. The genes are TRBV5-1 and TRBJ2-2; D may be TRBD2 (5 bases). The CDR3 extends over 15 amino acids. Trimming left V 0 bases short and J 9 bases short, with 15 bases between. Germline-derived CDR1 and CDR2 are SGHRS and YFSETQ.

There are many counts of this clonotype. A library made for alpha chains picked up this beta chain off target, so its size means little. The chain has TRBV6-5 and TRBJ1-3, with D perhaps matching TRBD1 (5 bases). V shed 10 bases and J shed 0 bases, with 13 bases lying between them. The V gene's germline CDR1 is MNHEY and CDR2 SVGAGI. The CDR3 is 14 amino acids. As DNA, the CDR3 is TGTGCCACTAAGTCGACAGCCTCTGGAAACACCATATATTTT. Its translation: CATKSTASGNTIYF.

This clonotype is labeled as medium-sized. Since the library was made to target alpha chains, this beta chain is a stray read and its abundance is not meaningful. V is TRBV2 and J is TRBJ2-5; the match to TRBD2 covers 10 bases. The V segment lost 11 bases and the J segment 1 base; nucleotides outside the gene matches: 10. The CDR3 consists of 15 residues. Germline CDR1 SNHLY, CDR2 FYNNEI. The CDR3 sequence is CAGKGLAVFQETQYF. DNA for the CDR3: TGTGCCGGAAAAGGACTAGCGGTGTTCCAAGAGACCCAGTACTTC.

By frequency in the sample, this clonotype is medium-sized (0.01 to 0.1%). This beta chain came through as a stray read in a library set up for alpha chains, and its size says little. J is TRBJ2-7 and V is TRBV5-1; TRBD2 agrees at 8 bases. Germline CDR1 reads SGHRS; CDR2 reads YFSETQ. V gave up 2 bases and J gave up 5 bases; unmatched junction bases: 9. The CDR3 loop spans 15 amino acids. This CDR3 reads CASSLSSGPLDEQYF. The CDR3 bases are TGCGCCAGCAGCTTATCTAGCGGGCCCTTGGACGAGCAGTACTTC.

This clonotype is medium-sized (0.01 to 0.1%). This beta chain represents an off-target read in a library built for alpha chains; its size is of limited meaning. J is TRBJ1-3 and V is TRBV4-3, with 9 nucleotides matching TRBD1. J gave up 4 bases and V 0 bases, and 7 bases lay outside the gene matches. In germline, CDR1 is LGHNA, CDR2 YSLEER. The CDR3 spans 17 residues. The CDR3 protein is CASSQDSTGGGGNTIYF. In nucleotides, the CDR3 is TGCGCCAGCAGCCAAGATTCGACAGGGGGGGGAGGAAACACCATATATTTT.

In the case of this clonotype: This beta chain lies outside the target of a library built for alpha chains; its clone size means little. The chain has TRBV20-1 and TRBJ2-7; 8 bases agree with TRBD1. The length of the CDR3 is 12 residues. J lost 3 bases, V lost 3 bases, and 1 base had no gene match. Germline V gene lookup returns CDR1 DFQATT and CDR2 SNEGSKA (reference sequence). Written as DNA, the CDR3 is TGCAGTGCTAGTACAGGGGGCTACGAGCAGTACTTC. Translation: CSASTGGYEQYF.

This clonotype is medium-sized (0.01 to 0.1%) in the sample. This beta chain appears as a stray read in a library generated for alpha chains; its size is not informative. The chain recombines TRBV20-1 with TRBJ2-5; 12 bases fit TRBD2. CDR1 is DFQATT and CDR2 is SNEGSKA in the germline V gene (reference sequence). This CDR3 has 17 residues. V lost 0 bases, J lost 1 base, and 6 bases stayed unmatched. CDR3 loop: CSARDATSGGLQETQYF. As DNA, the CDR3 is TGCAGTGCTAGAGATGCGACTAGCGGGGGTCTCCAAGAGACCCAGTACTTC.

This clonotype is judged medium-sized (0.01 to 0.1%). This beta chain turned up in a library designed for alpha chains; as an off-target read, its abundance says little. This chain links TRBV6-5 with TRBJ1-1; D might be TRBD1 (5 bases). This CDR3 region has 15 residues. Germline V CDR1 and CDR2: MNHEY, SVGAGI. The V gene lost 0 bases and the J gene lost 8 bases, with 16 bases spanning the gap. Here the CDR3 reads CASSYSVAGPEEAFF. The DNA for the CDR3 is TGTGCCAGCAGTTACTCAGTAGCAGGGCCTGAAGAAGCTTTCTTT.

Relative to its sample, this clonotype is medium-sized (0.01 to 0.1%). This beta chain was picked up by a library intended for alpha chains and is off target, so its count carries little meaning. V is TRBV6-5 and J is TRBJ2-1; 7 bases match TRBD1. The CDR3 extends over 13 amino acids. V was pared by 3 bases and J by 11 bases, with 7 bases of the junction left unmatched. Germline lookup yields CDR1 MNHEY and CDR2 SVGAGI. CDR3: CASSYHGDSKQFF. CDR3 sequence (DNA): TGTGCCAGCAGTTATCACGGGGACAGCAAGCAGTTCTTC.

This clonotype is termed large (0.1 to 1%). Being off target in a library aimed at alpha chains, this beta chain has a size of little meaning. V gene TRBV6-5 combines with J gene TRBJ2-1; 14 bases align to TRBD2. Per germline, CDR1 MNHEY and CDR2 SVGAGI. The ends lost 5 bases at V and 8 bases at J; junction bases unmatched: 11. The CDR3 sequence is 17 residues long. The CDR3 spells CASSQGLAGEISYEQFF. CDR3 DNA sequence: TGTGCCAGCAGTCAGGGACTAGCGGGAGAAATATCGTATGAGCAGTTCTTC.

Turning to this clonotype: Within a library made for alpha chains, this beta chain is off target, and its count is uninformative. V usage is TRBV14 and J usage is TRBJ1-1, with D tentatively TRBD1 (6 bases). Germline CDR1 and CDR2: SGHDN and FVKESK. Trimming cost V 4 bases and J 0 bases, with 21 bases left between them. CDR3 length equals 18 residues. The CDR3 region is CASSRQALDWTLNTEAFF. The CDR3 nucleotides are TGTGCCAGCAGCCGACAGGCTCTAGATTGGACTTTGAACACTGAAGCTTTCTTT.

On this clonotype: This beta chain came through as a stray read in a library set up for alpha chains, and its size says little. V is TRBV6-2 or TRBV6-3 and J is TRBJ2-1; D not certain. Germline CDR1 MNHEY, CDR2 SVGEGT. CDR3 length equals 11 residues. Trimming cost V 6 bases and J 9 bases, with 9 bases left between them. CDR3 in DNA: TGTGCCAGCAGCCCGATGTTTGAGCAGTTCTTC. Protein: CASSPMFEQFF.

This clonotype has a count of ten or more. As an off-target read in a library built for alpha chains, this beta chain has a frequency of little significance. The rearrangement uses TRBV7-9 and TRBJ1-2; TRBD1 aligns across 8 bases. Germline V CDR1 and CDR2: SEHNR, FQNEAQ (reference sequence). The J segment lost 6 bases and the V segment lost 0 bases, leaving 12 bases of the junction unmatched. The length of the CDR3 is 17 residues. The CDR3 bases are TGTGCCAGCAGCTTAGCTCATTTCCGACAGGGGACGGATGGCTACACCTTC. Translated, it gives CASSLAHFRQGTDGYTF.

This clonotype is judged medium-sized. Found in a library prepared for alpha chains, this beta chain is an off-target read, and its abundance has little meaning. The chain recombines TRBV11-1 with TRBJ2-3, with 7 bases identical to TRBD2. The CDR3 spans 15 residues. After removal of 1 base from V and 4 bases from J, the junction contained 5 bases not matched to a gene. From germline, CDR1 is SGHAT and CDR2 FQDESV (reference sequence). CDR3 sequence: CASSLGFAGADTQYF. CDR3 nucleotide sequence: TGTGCCAGCAGCTTAGGATTCGCGGGAGCAGATACGCAGTATTTT. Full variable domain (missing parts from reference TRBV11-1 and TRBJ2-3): EAEVAQSPRYKITEKSQAVAFWCDPISGHATLYWYRQILGQGPELLVQFQDESVVDDSQLPKDRFSAERLKGVDSTLKIQPAELGDSAMYLCASSLGFAGADTQYFGPGTRLTVL.

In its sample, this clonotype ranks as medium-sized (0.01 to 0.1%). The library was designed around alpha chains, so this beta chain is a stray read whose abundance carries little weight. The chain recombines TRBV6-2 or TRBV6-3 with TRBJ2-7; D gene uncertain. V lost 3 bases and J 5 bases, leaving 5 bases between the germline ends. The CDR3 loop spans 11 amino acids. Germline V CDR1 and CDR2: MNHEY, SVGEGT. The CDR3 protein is CASSYFDEQYF. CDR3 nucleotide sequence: TGTGCCAGCAGTTATTTCGACGAGCAGTACTTC.

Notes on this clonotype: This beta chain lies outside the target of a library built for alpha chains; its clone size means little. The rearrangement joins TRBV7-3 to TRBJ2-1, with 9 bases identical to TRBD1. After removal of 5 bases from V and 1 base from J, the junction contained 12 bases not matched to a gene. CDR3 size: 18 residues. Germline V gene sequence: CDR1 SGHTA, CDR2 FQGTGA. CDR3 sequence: CASSTQGGTGTSYNEQFF. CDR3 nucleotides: TGTGCCAGCAGCACCCAGGGCGGGACAGGGACGTCCTACAATGAGCAGTTCTTC. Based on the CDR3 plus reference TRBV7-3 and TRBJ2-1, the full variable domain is GAGVSQTPSNKVTEKGKYVELRCDPISGHTALYWYRQSLGQGPEFLIYFQGTGAADDSGLPNDRFFAVRPEGSVSTLKIQRTERGDSAVYLCASSTQGGTGTSYNEQFFGPGTRLTVL.

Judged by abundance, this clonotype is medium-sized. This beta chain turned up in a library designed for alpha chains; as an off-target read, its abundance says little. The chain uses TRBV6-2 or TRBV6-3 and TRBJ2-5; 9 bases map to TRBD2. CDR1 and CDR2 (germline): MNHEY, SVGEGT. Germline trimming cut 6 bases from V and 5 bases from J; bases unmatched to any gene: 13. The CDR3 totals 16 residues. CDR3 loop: CASSPRGRGGRETQYF. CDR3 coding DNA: TGTGCCAGCAGCCCCCGCGGGCGGGGGGGCCGGGAGACCCAGTACTTC.

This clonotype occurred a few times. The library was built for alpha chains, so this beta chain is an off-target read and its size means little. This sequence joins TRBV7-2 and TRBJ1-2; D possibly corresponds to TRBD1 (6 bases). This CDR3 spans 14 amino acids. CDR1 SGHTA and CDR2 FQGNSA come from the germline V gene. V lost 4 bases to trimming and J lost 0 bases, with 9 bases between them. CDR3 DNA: TGTGCCAGCAGCTCCAGACAGGCTAACTATGGCTACACCTTC. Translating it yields CASSSRQANYGYTF.

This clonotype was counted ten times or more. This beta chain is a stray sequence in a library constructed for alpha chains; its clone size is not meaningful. The CDR3 DNA is TGCAGTGCTAGTAAAGGGGAGACTGAAGCTTTCTTT. Its translation is CSASKGETEAFF. The genes are TRBV20-1 and TRBJ1-1; D might be TRBD1 (5 bases). This CDR3 has 12 residues. Germline values: CDR1 DFQATT, CDR2 SNEGSKA (reference sequence). Trimming took off 3 bases at V and 5 bases at J, with 10 bases between the two ends.

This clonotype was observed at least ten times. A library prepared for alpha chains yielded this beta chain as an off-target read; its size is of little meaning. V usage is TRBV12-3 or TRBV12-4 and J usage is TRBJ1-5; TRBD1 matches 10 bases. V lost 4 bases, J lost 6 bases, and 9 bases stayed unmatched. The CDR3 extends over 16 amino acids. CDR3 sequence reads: CASSSRDRGRSQPQHF. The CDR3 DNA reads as TGTGCCAGCAGTTCCCGTGACAGGGGGCGCAGTCAGCCCCAGCATTTT.

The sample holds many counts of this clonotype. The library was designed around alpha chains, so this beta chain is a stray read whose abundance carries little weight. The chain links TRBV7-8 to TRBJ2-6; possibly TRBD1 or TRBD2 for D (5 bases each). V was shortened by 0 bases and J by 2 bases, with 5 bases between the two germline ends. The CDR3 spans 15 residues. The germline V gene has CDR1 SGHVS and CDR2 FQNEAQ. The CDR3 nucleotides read TGTGCCAGCAGCTTAGCGGGGGCTGGGGCCAACGTCCTGACTTTC. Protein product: CASSLAGAGANVLTF.

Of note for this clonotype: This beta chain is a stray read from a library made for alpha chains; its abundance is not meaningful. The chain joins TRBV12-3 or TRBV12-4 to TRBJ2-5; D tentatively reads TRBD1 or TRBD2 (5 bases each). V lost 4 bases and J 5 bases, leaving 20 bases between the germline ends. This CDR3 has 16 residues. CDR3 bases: TGTGCCAGCAGTTGGGGGTACCCAGGGTCGACGGAGACCCAGTACTTC. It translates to CASSWGYPGSTETQYF.

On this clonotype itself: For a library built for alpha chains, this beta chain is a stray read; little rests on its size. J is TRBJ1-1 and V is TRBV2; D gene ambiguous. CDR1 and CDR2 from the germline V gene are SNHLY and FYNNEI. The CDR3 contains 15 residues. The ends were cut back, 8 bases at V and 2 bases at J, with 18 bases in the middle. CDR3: CASHILRLHNTEAFF. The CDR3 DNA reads TGTGCCAGCCACATCCTCAGACTTCATAACACTGAAGCTTTCTTT.

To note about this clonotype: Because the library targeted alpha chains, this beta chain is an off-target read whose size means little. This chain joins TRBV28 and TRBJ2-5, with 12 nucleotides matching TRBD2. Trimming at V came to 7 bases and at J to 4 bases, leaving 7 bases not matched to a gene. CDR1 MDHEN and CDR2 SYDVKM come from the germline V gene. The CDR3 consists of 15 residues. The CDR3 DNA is TGTGCCAGCACCACAGGACTAGCGGGAATAGAGACCCAGTACTTC. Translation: CASTTGLAGIETQYF.

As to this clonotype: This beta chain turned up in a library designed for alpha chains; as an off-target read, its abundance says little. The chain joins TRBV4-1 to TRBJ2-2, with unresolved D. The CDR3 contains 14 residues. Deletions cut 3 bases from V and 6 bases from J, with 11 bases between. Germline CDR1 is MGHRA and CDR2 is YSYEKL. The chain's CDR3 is CASSQQTESGELFF. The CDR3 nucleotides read TGCGCCAGCAGCCAGCAAACAGAATCCGGGGAGCTGTTTTTT.

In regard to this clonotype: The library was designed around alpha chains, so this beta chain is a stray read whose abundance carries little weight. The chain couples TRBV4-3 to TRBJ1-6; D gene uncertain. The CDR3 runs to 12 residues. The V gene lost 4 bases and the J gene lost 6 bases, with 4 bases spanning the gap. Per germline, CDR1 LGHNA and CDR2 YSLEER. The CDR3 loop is CASSRGNSPLHF. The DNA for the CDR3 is TGCGCCAGCAGCCGTGGTAATTCACCCCTCCACTTT.